The 17 T cell receptor beta chains listed next were all sequenced from one sample in a study of technical replicates of blood from several donors. Produced via immunoSEQ multiplex PCR; TCRdb's table is partial and in-frame only. The table includes nearly 70,000 clones, more than 85% detected once. Source material: PBMCs. The receptors originated from a human donor in good health. Some clones in this sample may be carry-over from other donors' samples.

This sequence joins TRBV28 and TRBJ2-1; 13 bases align to TRBD2. The CDR3 has 16 residues. Per germline, CDR1 MDHEN and CDR2 SYDVKM. J was trimmed by 5 bases and V by 6 bases; bases with no gene match: 7. In nucleotides, the CDR3 is TGTGCCAGCAGGAAACCCGGGACTAGCGGGGACAATGAGCAGTTCTTC. This codes for CASRKPGTSGDNEQFF.

This clone showed up just once. This sequence joins TRBV27 and TRBJ1-1, with 7 bases fitting TRBD1. The CDR3 has 14 residues. Trimming at V came to 5 bases and at J to 2 bases, leaving 5 bases not matched to a gene. Germline V lookup: CDR1 MNHEY, CDR2 SMNVEV (reference sequence). CDR3: CASSRLGGNTEAFF. The CDR3 nucleotides are TGTGCCAGCAGTAGATTAGGGGGCAACACTGAAGCTTTCTTT.

The J gene is TRBJ1-2, the V gene TRBV4-3, with 7 positions matching TRBD1. The germline gives CDR1 LGHNA, CDR2 YSLEER. CDR3 length equals 16 residues. V gave up 4 bases and J gave up 5 bases; unmatched junction bases: 13. CDR3: CASSPRSTGLGYGYTF. The DNA of the CDR3 is TGCGCCAGCAGCCCACGATCGACAGGGCTTGGGTATGGCTACACCTTC.

The chain couples TRBV4-3 to TRBJ2-7; TRBD2 aligns across 8 bases. The CDR3 sequence is 15 residues long. Trimming removed 0 bases from V and 3 bases from J; junction bases left unmatched: 4. Per germline, CDR1 LGHNA and CDR2 YSLEER. CDR3: CASSQDPSGLYEQYF. As DNA, the CDR3 is TGCGCCAGCAGCCAAGATCCTAGCGGGCTCTACGAGCAGTACTTC.

V and J are TRBV7-3 and TRBJ1-1, with D possibly matching TRBD1 (5 bases). Per germline, CDR1 SGHTA and CDR2 FQGTGA. CDR3 length: 13 amino acids. V lost 3 bases, J lost 2 bases, and 7 bases lay in between. CDR3 amino acids: CASSFRGNTEAFF. The CDR3 DNA is TGTGCCAGCAGCTTTAGGGGAAACACTGAAGCTTTCTTT. Drawing the rest from reference TRBV7-3 and TRBJ1-1, the complete variable domain is GAGVSQTPSNKVTEKGKYVELRCDPISGHTALYWYRQSLGQGPEFLIYFQGTGAADDSGLPNDRFFAVRPEGSVSTLKIQRTERGDSAVYLCASSFRGNTEAFFGQGTRLTVV.

DNA of the CDR3: TGTGCCAGCAGCTTACTGGGCCCTGGGACTGAAGCTTTCTTT. As protein: CASSLLGPGTEAFF. The chain links TRBV7-2 to TRBJ1-1; D remains unclear. Germline lookup yields CDR1 SGHTA and CDR2 FQGNSA. This CDR3 is 14 amino acids long. Trimming pared 2 bases from V and 5 bases from J, leaving 12 bases between.

J is TRBJ2-3 and V is TRBV7-2, with a possible D match to TRBD1 (8 bases). The CDR3 has 16 amino acids. Germline V gives CDR1 SGHTA, CDR2 FQGNSA. Trimming removed 4 bases from V and 3 bases from J, with 17 bases in between. The CDR3 DNA is TGTGCCAGCAGCTACAAAACAGGGGGGGTTACAGATACGCAGTATTTT. This translates into CASSYKTGGVTDTQYF.

This chain uses TRBV7-2 with TRBJ2-7, with TRBD2 matching over 12 bases. After removal of 5 bases from V and 7 bases from J, the junction contained 6 bases not matched to a gene. The CDR3 contains 14 residues. In germline, CDR1 is SGHTA, CDR2 FQGNSA. Here the CDR3 reads CASSLLAGGGEQYF. The CDR3 DNA follows: TGTGCCAGCAGCCTACTAGCGGGAGGTGGTGAGCAGTACTTC.

The chain combines TRBV9 with TRBJ2-7; possible D gene TRBD1, 6 bases. Germline CDR1 is SGDLS and CDR2 is YYNGEE. CDR3 length: 13 residues. The V end lost 4 bases, the J end lost 7 bases, and 15 bases lay between the germline ends. CDR3 in DNA: TGTGCCAGCAGCTCCACAGGGATTGGGGAGCAGTACTTC. Protein: CASSSTGIGEQYF. Filled out from reference TRBV9 and TRBJ2-7, the complete variable domain reads DSGVTQTPKHLITATGQRVTLRCSPRSGDLSVYWYQQSLDQGLQFLIQYYNGEERAKGNILERFSAQQFPDLHSELNLSSLELGDSALYFCASSSTGIGEQYFGPGTRLTVT.

The chain couples TRBV4-2 to TRBJ2-7; 8 nucleotides agree with TRBD2. This CDR3 comprises 18 residues. CDR1 is LGHNA, CDR2 YNFKEQ, per germline. The ends lost 4 bases at V and 0 bases at J; junction bases unmatched: 14. As DNA, the CDR3 is TGTGCCAGCAGCCCAAAGGAGCGTAGCGGGAAGAGCTCCTACGAGCAGTACTTC. Protein product: CASSPKERSGKSSYEQYF.

V is TRBV6-6 and J is TRBJ1-3; tentative D call: TRBD1 (6 bases). The CDR3 sequence is 16 residues long. Trimming shortened V by 7 bases and J by 0 bases, and 16 bases separated the two germline ends. In germline, CDR1 is MNHNY, CDR2 SVGAGI (reference sequence). Here the CDR3 DNA reads TGTGCCAGCACCATAAGGGGGGGGCACTCTGGAAACACCATATATTTT. Amino acid sequence: CASTIRGGHSGNTIYF.

The V and J genes are TRBV4-1 and TRBJ2-3; D ambiguous. The CDR3 extends over 15 amino acids. The V end lost 6 bases, the J end lost 0 bases, and 13 bases lay between the germline ends. CDR1 is MGHRA, CDR2 YSYEKL, per germline. The chain's CDR3 is CASRKEFSSTDTQYF. The CDR3 DNA sequence: TGCGCCAGCAGAAAGGAGTTCTCTAGCACAGATACGCAGTATTTT.

The V gene is TRBV7-6, the J gene TRBJ2-1, with D tentatively TRBD2 (6 bases). Germline loops: CDR1 SGHVS, CDR2 FNYEAQ. V gave up 2 bases and J gave up 2 bases, with 10 bases separating them. CDR3 size: 15 residues. The CDR3 here is CASSLPRGTYNEQFF. The CDR3 nucleotides read TGTGCCAGCAGCTTACCCCGGGGGACCTACAATGAGCAGTTCTTC.

This chain uses TRBV7-2 with TRBJ2-1; 7 bases align to TRBD2. Germline-derived CDR1 and CDR2 are SGHTA and FQGNSA. With 1 base clipped from V and 7 bases from J, the junction kept 7 bases outside the gene matches. This CDR3 spans 15 amino acids. The CDR3 bases are TGTGCCAGCAGCTTAGAGAGCGGGAACCCGAATGAGCAGTTCTTC. This gives the protein CASSLESGNPNEQFF. The complete variable domain, with remaining parts taken from reference TRBV7-2 and TRBJ2-1, reads GAGVSQSPSNKVTEKGKDVELRCDPISGHTALYWYRQSLGQGLEFLIYFQGNSAPDKSGLPSDRFSAERTGGSVSTLTIQRTQQEDSAVYLCASSLESGNPNEQFFGPGTRLTVL.

The chain links TRBV5-1 to TRBJ2-1; D possibly corresponds to TRBD1 (5 bases). The ends were cut back, 4 bases at V and 3 bases at J, with 14 bases in the middle. CDR3 size: 15 residues. Germline values: CDR1 SGHRS, CDR2 YFSETQ. The DNA of the CDR3 is TGCGCCAGCAGCCCGCAGGGTTATGACTACAATGAGCAGTTCTTC. Encoded protein: CASSPQGYDYNEQFF.

This clone was seen just once. The chain carries TRBV6-1 and TRBJ2-5; 9 bases agree with TRBD1. Unmatched junction bases numbered 6, after V lost 10 bases and J lost 3 bases. Germline CDR1 reads MNHNS; CDR2 reads SASEGT. The CDR3 totals 13 residues. The CDR3 bases are TGTGCCATCACAAGGACAGGGGAAGAGACCCAGTACTTC. It translates to CAITRTGEETQYF.

The rearrangement links TRBV18 to TRBJ2-5, with D perhaps matching TRBD2 (6 bases). Trimming shortened V by 6 bases and J by 1 base, and 12 bases separated the two germline ends. Germline values: CDR1 KGHSH, CDR2 LQKENI. The CDR3 runs 14 residues. CDR3 in DNA: TGTGCCAGCTCCCTGGGACTTACCCAAGAGACCCAGTACTTC. Encoded protein: CASSLGLTQETQYF.